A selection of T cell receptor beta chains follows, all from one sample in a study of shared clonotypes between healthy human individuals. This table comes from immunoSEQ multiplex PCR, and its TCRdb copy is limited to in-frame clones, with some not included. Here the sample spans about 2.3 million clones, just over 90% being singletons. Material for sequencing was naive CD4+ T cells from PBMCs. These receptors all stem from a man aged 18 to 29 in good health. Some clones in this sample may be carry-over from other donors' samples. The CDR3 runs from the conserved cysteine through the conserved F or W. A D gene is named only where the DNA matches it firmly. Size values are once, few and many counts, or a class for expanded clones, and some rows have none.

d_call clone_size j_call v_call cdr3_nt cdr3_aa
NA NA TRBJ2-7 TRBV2 TGTGCCAGCAGAGGGGTAGGAGGAAACGAGCAGTACTTC CASRGVGGNEQYF
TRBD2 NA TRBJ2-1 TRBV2 TGTGCCAGCAGTGAAGCGCTTCGGACTAGCGGGGGCGTGTTCTTC CASSEALRTSGGVFF
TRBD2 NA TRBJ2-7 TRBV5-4 TGTGCCAGCAGCCGAACTGCGACTAGCGGCTACGAGCAGTACTTC CASSRTATSGYEQYF
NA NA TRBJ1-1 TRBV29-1 TGCAGCGTTGAAGTGCAGGGCAACACTGAAGCTTTCTTT CSVEVQGNTEAFF
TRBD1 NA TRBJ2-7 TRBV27 TGTGCCAGCACCAAGACAGGGGGTTTCTACGAGCAGTACTTC CASTKTGGFYEQYF
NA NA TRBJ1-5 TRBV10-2 TGCGCCAGCAGTAGGACAGCATATAGCAATCAGCCCCAGCATTTT CASSRTAYSNQPQHF
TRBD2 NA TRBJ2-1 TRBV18 TGTGCCAGCTCCTATACCTTAGCGGGAGACTATGAGCAGTTCTTC CASSYTLAGDYEQFF
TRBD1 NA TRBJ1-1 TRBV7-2 TGTGCCAGCAGCTACCCCTACGGACAGGGGGACACTGAAGCTTTCTTT CASSYPYGQGDTEAFF
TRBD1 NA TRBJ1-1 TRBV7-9 TGTGCCAGCAGCTCAAGACAGGGATGGAACACTGAAGCTTTCTTT CASSSRQGWNTEAFF
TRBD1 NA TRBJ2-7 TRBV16 TGTGCCAGCAGCCAATCGGGGACAGGTGGTGACGAGCAGTACTTC CASSQSGTGGDEQYF
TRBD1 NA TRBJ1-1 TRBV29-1 TGCAGCGTTTGGACAGGAGTCACTGAAGCTTTCTTT CSVWTGVTEAFF
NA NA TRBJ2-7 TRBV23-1 TGCGCCAGGACGACGGCGGACTCGTGCGAGCAGTACTTC CARTTADSCEQYF
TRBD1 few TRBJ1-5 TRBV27 TGTGCCAGCAGTCCGGACAGGGGTCCTAGCAATCAGCCCCAGCATTTT CASSPDRGPSNQPQHF
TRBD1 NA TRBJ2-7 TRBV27 TGTGCCAGCAGACGTATCCCGCCGGGACAGGGGATCGACGAGCAGTACTTC CASRRIPPGQGIDEQYF
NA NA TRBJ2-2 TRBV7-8 TGTGCCAGCAGCTTAGCTCAGGGATGGGGCGGGGAGCTGTTTTTT CASSLAQGWGGELFF
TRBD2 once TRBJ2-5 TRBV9 TGTGCCAGCAGCGTAGGACTAGCGGGAGGGCCAGGTCAAGAGACCCAGTACTTC CASSVGLAGGPGQETQYF
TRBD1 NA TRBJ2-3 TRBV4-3 TGCGCCAGCAGCCAAGACCGACAGGGGGCCCTGGGTACGCAGTATTTT CASSQDRQGALGTQYF
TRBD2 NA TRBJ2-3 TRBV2 TGTGCCTCTCGGGGGGACACAGATACGCAGTATTTT CASRGDTDTQYF
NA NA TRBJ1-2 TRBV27 TGTGCCAGCAGTTTAGGGCAGAACTATGGCTACACCTTC CASSLGQNYGYTF
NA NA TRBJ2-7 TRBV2 TGTGCCAGCAGTGAAGCCCCCGACGCTAGCTCCTACGAGCAGTACTTC CASSEAPDASSYEQYF
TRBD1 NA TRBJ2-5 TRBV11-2 TGTGCCAGCAGCTCGGACAGGGGGTCGGTAGAGACCCAGTACTTC CASSSDRGSVETQYF
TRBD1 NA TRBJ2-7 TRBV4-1 TGCGCCAGCAGCCACATGACAGGGGGCCCTCAAAGAGGGTCCTACGAGCAGTACTTC CASSHMTGGPQRGSYEQYF